Following are 21 T cell receptor beta chains from one sample sequenced in a study of cytomegalovirus exposure and HLA in healthy donors. The PCR made use of 60 Vbeta and 13 Jbeta primers. The assay was immunoSEQ multiplex PCR, and TCRdb's table has in-frame clones only and misses some. The table lists approximately 150,000 clones, about 82% of them singletons. The sample taken for sequencing was PBMCs. These receptors were obtained from a woman between 40 and 55 years old in good health and CMV-seropositive.

V gene TRBV6-6 combines with J gene TRBJ1-1; D gene ambiguous. Between the trimmed V and J ends, which lost 2 bases and 5 bases, there was a span of 9 bases. The V gene's germline CDR1 is MNHNY and CDR2 SVGAGI (reference sequence). The CDR3 contains 13 residues. CDR3 DNA sequence: TGTGCCAGCAGTTACGGCGGGGAGACTGAAGCTTTCTTT. It translates to CASSYGGETEAFF.

V gene TRBV6-5 combines with J gene TRBJ1-2, with 10 bases matching TRBD1. The junction had 1 base not matched to a gene; V was cut back by 4 bases and J by 5 bases. Germline values: CDR1 MNHEY, CDR2 SVGAGI. The CDR3 is made up of 13 amino acids. CDR3: CASSWDRGYGYTF. The CDR3 coding sequence is TGTGCCAGCAGTTGGGACAGGGGATATGGCTACACCTTC.

This clone was found once. V gene TRBV23-1 combines with J gene TRBJ2-7; TRBD1 agrees at 8 bases. TRBV23-1 is classed as an ORF, of uncertain function. Losses at the gene ends were 5 bases for V and 0 bases for J; bases not matched to a gene: 6. CDR3 length equals 15 residues. The CDR3 region has the DNA TGCGCCAGCAGTAGCAGGACAGGGTCCTCCTACGAGCAGTACTTC. Protein sequence: CASSSRTGSSYEQYF.

CDR3 in amino acids: CASSYRVYEQYF. CDR3 nucleotides: TGTGCCAGCAGTTACAGGGTATACGAGCAGTACTTC. The chain combines TRBV7-9 with TRBJ2-7; weak D call: TRBD1 (6 bases). The V gene's germline CDR1 is SEHNR and CDR2 FQNEAQ (reference sequence). V shed 6 bases and J shed 4 bases, with 10 bases lying between them. CDR3 length: 12 residues.

The rearrangement joins TRBV28 to TRBJ2-3, with 8 bases aligning to TRBD1. The CDR3 length is 15 residues. The V gene's germline CDR1 is MDHEN and CDR2 SYDVKM. The V segment lost 7 bases and the J segment 4 bases; nucleotides outside the gene matches: 10. DNA of the CDR3: TGTGCCAGCATCCTGTCGGGGACAGGAGCAGATACGCAGTATTTT. Protein: CASILSGTGADTQYF.

This clone was seen just once. The rearrangement links TRBV11-1 to TRBJ2-7; 7 bases align to TRBD2. The junction had 5 bases not matched to a gene; V was cut back by 2 bases and J by 7 bases. This CDR3 spans 13 amino acids. Germline loops: CDR1 SGHAT, CDR2 FQDESV (reference sequence). The CDR3 DNA reads as TGTGCCAGCAGCTTAACGGGAGGATGGGAGCAGTACTTC. This sequence encodes CASSLTGGWEQYF.

This chain links TRBV7-2 with TRBJ2-5; TRBD2 aligns across 8 bases. The germline V gene has CDR1 SGHTA and CDR2 FQGNSA. Trimming at V came to 1 base and at J to 0 bases, leaving 4 bases not matched to a gene. This CDR3 comprises 16 residues. For the CDR3, the DNA is TGTGCCAGCAGCTTAGGGAGCGGGAGCAACCAAGAGACCCAGTACTTC. Residues: CASSLGSGSNQETQYF.

V gene TRBV6-1 combines with J gene TRBJ1-5; tentative D call: TRBD1 (6 bases). The CDR3 has 15 amino acids. Germline V gives CDR1 MNHNS, CDR2 SASEGT. V lost 6 bases and J 0 bases, leaving 12 bases between the germline ends. The CDR3 region has the DNA TGTGCCAGCAGGGGTCAGGGGCTTAGCAATCAGCCCCAGCATTTT. It yields the protein CASRGQGLSNQPQHF.

This clone has only a few counts. The chain has TRBV6-5 and TRBJ2-2; 7 positions agree with TRBD2. CDR3 length equals 14 residues. CDR1 is MNHEY and CDR2 is SVGAGI in the germline V gene. V lost 6 bases to trimming and J lost 5 bases; unmatched junction nucleotides: 6. This CDR3 reads CASRGGTETGELFF. The CDR3, as DNA: TGTGCCAGCAGGGGGGGGACGGAAACCGGGGAGCTGTTTTTT.

CDR3 in amino acids: CSVSTGTTNEKLFF. CDR3 nucleotides: TGCAGCGTTTCAACAGGGACAACTAATGAAAAACTGTTTTTT. The gene calls are TRBV29-1 and TRBJ1-4, with D possibly matching TRBD1 (6 bases). From germline, CDR1 is SQVTM and CDR2 ANQGSEA. Trimming stripped 5 bases from V and 0 bases from J, with 10 bases between. This CDR3 is built from 14 residues.

This clone was observed a handful of times. Here the CDR3 DNA reads TGCAGCGCTGCCCCGGCAGGGGTCTATGGCTACACCTTC. It codes for CSAAPAGVYGYTF. The rearrangement links TRBV29-1 to TRBJ1-2; D is possibly TRBD1 (6 bases). CDR1 and CDR2 (germline): SQVTM, ANQGSEA. Trimming took off 7 bases at V and 4 bases at J, with 16 bases between the two ends. The CDR3 loop spans 13 amino acids.

The V and J genes are TRBV7-8 and TRBJ1-2; weak D call: TRBD1 (5 bases). V was trimmed by 1 base and J by 5 bases, leaving 14 bases between them. Germline loops: CDR1 SGHVS, CDR2 FQNEAQ. This CDR3 comprises 15 residues. The CDR3 bases are TGTGCCAGCAGCTTAGTAATTGGCGGACAATATGGCTACACCTTC. This translates into CASSLVIGGQYGYTF.

This chain connects TRBV5-4 to TRBJ1-4; TRBD1 matches 11 bases. The CDR3 totals 14 residues. Germline values: CDR1 SGHNT, CDR2 YYREEE (reference sequence). Trimming at V came to 5 bases and at J to 5 bases, leaving 2 bases not matched to a gene. CDR3 nucleotides: TGTGCCAGCAGACGGGACAGGGGGAATGAAAAACTGTTTTTT. Protein: CASRRDRGNEKLFF. The full variable domain, its missing parts supplied by reference TRBV5-4 and TRBJ1-4, is ETGVTQSPTHLIKTRGQQVTLRCSSQSGHNTVSWYQQALGQGPQFIFQYYREEENGRGNFPPRFSGLQFPNYSSELNVNALELDDSALYLCASRRDRGNEKLFFGSGTQLSVL.

In regard to this clone: Other DNA sequences in this sample translate to the same CDR3. CDR3 nucleotide sequence: TGTGCCAGCAGTTACCTACTTGCAACTAATGAAAAACTGTTTTTT. As protein: CASSYLLATNEKLFF. This sequence joins TRBV6-6 and TRBJ1-4; D unresolved. Germline V CDR1 and CDR2: MNHNY, SVGAGI (reference sequence). CDR3 length: 15 residues. Trimming cost V 2 bases and J 0 bases, with 7 bases left between them.

This chain connects TRBV15 to TRBJ2-1, with 11 bases that match TRBD2. CDR1 and CDR2 (germline): LNHNV, YYDKDF (reference sequence). J was trimmed by 7 bases and V by 4 bases; bases with no gene match: 6. This CDR3 contains 15 residues. In DNA, the CDR3 is TGTGCCACCAGCACTTCGACTAGCGGGATAAATGAGCAGTTCTTC. Translating gives CATSTSTSGINEQFF.

This chain joins TRBV30 and TRBJ2-7; TRBD2 agrees at 9 bases. The CDR3 contains 13 residues. Germline-derived CDR1 and CDR2 are GTSNPN and SVGIG (reference sequence). After removal of 5 bases from V and 3 bases from J, the junction contained 5 bases not matched to a gene. CDR3 loop: CAWSSGAFYEQYF. CDR3 coding DNA: TGTGCCTGGTCTAGCGGGGCTTTCTACGAGCAGTACTTC.

This chain links TRBV9 with TRBJ1-2, with D possibly matching TRBD1 (6 bases). Germline V CDR1 and CDR2: SGDLS, YYNGEE. Trimming stripped 3 bases from V and 4 bases from J, with 16 bases between. The CDR3 extends over 15 amino acids. This CDR3 reads CASSAGAGDPYGYTF. CDR3 sequence (DNA): TGTGCCAGCAGCGCGGGGGCGGGGGATCCCTATGGCTACACCTTC.

The chain employs TRBV6-5 and TRBJ2-5, with D perhaps matching TRBD1 (6 bases). Trimming took off 4 bases at V and 4 bases at J, with 10 bases between the two ends. Germline V CDR1 and CDR2: MNHEY, SVGAGI. CDR3 length: 13 residues. The DNA for the CDR3 is TGTGCCAGCAGTTCCCCAGGGGCAGAGACCCAGTACTTC. It encodes CASSSPGAETQYF.

The chain recombines TRBV6-5 with TRBJ1-1; a possible D gene is TRBD1 (5 bases). In germline, CDR1 is MNHEY, CDR2 SVGAGI. The length of the CDR3 is 14 residues. The V end was cut by 5 bases, the J end by 1 base, with 11 bases between. This CDR3 is CASSPLTGNTEAFF. CDR3 coding DNA: TGTGCCAGCAGTCCTCTTACAGGGAACACTGAAGCTTTCTTT.

The chain uses TRBV7-6 and TRBJ2-7, with 11 bases that match TRBD2. V lost 5 bases and J lost 5; bases outside the gene matches: 11. CDR3 length equals 16 residues. The germline V gene encodes CDR1 SGHVS and CDR2 FNYEAQ. The CDR3 sequence: CASSLIIAGGPHEQYF. For the CDR3, the DNA is TGTGCCAGCAGCCTTATAATAGCGGGAGGGCCCCACGAGCAGTACTTC.

The rearrangement links TRBV5-1 to TRBJ1-1; D uncertain. The V and J ends lost 0 bases and 4 bases respectively, with 13 bases between them. The CDR3 length is 15 residues. Germline V gene sequence: CDR1 SGHRS, CDR2 YFSETQ. In DNA, the CDR3 is TGCGCCAGCAGCTTGGAATTGAGGGTAGGCACTGAAGCTTTCTTT. Encoded protein: CASSLELRVGTEAFF. The whole variable domain, remainder taken from reference TRBV5-1 and TRBJ1-1, is KAGVTQTPRYLIKTRGQQVTLSCSPISGHRSVSWYQQTPGQGLQFLFEYFSETQRNKGNFPGRFSGRQFSNSRSEMNVSTLELGDSALYLCASSLELRVGTEAFFGQGTRLTVV.